The 18 T cell receptor beta chains presented below share a single source sample, sequenced in a study of siplizumab effects on memory and regulatory T cells. Produced via immunoSEQ multiplex PCR; TCRdb's table is partial and in-frame only. The sample includes 85,000 to 130,000 clones, 92% of them seen just once. What was sequenced was Tregs sorted from blood. Every receptor here comes from a human donor in good health.

V is TRBV7-9 and J is TRBJ1-1; the D is unclear. Germline CDR1 reads SEHNR; CDR2 reads FQNEAQ (reference sequence). V was pared by 3 bases and J by 3 bases, with 11 bases between. The CDR3 sequence is 14 residues long. CDR3 in DNA: TGTGCCAGCAGCTTCTCTACTTGGGACACTGAAGCTTTCTTT. Its protein is CASSFSTWDTEAFF.

This clone has only one observation. The rearrangement uses TRBV2 and TRBJ1-2; D remains unclear. Per the germline V gene, CDR1 is SNHLY and CDR2 is FYNNEI. The CDR3 contains 13 residues. With 8 bases removed from V and 6 bases from J, the gap between germline ends came to 16 bases. Written as DNA, the CDR3 is TGTGCCAGCTCCCCCGCGGGGAGGAATGGCTACACCTTC. Amino acids: CASSPAGRNGYTF.

The V gene is TRBV12-5, the J gene TRBJ2-3; 8 bases map to TRBD1. The junction had 10 bases not matched to a gene; V was cut back by 4 bases and J by 7 bases. Germline assignment: CDR1 LGHNT and CDR2 FRNRAP. This CDR3 has 15 amino acids. The CDR3 coding sequence is TGTGCTAGTGGTTCAGGGGGCACGTATAATAATACGCAGTATTTT. Translated, it gives CASGSGGTYNNTQYF.

The CDR3 sequence is CASSPKNFPGTANTGELFF. CDR3 in DNA: TGTGCCAGCTCACCCAAGAATTTCCCCGGGACGGCGAACACCGGGGAGCTGTTTTTT. This chain connects TRBV18 to TRBJ2-2; D possibly matches TRBD1 or TRBD2 (5 bases each). Germline lookup yields CDR1 KGHSH and CDR2 LQKENI. The CDR3 spans 19 residues. The V end lost 3 bases, the J end lost 0 bases, and 20 bases lay between the germline ends.

Comment on this clone: Other DNA sequences in the sample encode the same CDR3. This rearrangement joins TRBV18 to TRBJ2-7; no reliable D call. Per the germline V gene, CDR1 is KGHSH and CDR2 is LQKENI. This CDR3 has 12 residues. Trimming took off 1 base at V and 5 bases at J, with 6 bases between the two ends. The CDR3, as DNA: TGTGCCAGCTCACCACGGCGTGACGAGCAGTACTTC. Encoded protein: CASSPRRDEQYF.

CDR3 sequence: CASSMGVMGNQPQHF. The CDR3 DNA sequence: TGTGCCAGCAGTATGGGGGTGATGGGCAATCAGCCCCAGCATTTT. The chain uses TRBV6-5 and TRBJ1-5, with D possibly being TRBD1 (5 bases). Germline V gene lookup returns CDR1 MNHEY and CDR2 SVGAGI. V lost 5 bases, J lost 2 bases, and 13 bases lay in between. This CDR3 region has 15 residues.

V is TRBV2 and J is TRBJ1-6; D gene uncertain. Trimming took 4 bases from V and 7 from J, leaving 8 bases between them. The CDR3 runs 13 residues. Germline-derived CDR1 and CDR2 are SNHLY and FYNNEI. The CDR3 coding sequence is TGTGCCAGCAGTGCTGACTGGAATTCACCCCTCCACTTT. This translates into CASSADWNSPLHF.

V is TRBV4-2 and J is TRBJ2-3, with 15 bases lining up with TRBD2. The CDR3 spans 19 residues. The V and J ends lost 0 bases and 6 bases, in that order; junction bases with no gene match: 10. Per germline, CDR1 LGHNA and CDR2 YNFKEQ. The DNA for the CDR3 is TGTGCCAGCAGCCAAGATTTGAGGACTAGCGGGAGGGCCAGGGATACGCAGTATTTT. This gives the protein CASSQDLRTSGRARDTQYF.

The chain has TRBV7-3 and TRBJ2-3, with a possible D match to TRBD2 (5 bases). The V gene lost 5 bases and the J gene lost 5 bases, with 14 bases spanning the gap. Germline CDR1 SGHTA, CDR2 FQGTGA. The CDR3 runs 14 residues. In DNA, the CDR3 is TGTGCCAGCAGCCCGAGGACGGCGGGAGATACGCAGTATTTT. Translating it yields CASSPRTAGDTQYF.

This rearrangement joins TRBV10-1 to TRBJ2-7, with no clear D. Germline V gene sequence: CDR1 WNHNN, CDR2 SYGVQD (reference sequence). Trimming removed 10 bases from V and 5 bases from J, with 24 bases in between. CDR3 length: 15 amino acids. The CDR3 nucleotides are TGCGCCATCGAAGAGGTGGGCCCAAGTATCCACGAGCAGTACTTC. Residues: CAIEEVGPSIHEQYF.

This clone was detected a few times. V is TRBV4-1 and J is TRBJ1-2; D is ambiguous. This CDR3 spans 16 amino acids. Trimming took off 0 bases at V and 2 bases at J, with 13 bases between the two ends. CDR1 MGHRA and CDR2 YSYEKL come from the germline V gene. CDR3 in amino acids: CASSQDPGGSNYGYTF. As DNA, the CDR3 is TGCGCCAGCAGCCAAGACCCGGGAGGGTCCAACTATGGCTACACCTTC.

The chain recombines TRBV30 with TRBJ1-1; D is uncertain. The length of the CDR3 is 15 residues. V was pared by 4 bases and J by 1 base, with 16 bases between. Germline lookup yields CDR1 GTSNPN and CDR2 SVGIG (reference sequence). The CDR3 protein is CAWKYPRLKNTEAFF. CDR3 DNA sequence: TGTGCCTGGAAGTATCCTAGACTAAAGAACACTGAAGCTTTCTTT.

The chain carries TRBV5-1 and TRBJ2-3; tentatively, D is TRBD1 (6 bases). This CDR3 spans 14 amino acids. Looked up from germline, CDR1 is SGHRS and CDR2 is YFSETQ. Trimming removed 0 bases from V and 3 bases from J, with 8 bases in between. CDR3 sequence: CASSLDRVTDTQYF. Here the CDR3 DNA reads TGCGCCAGCAGCTTGGACAGGGTGACAGATACGCAGTATTTT.

The chain couples TRBV9 to TRBJ1-5, with D unresolved. Trimming took off 2 bases at V and 0 bases at J, with 9 bases between the two ends. The CDR3 runs 15 residues. Germline assignment: CDR1 SGDLS and CDR2 YYNGEE. CDR3 DNA: TGTGCCAGCAGCGTCTCCTGGGCTAGCAATCAGCCCCAGCATTTT. It encodes CASSVSWASNQPQHF.

This sequence joins TRBV18 and TRBJ2-3; unclear D gene. CDR1 and CDR2 (germline): KGHSH, LQKENI. This CDR3 spans 12 amino acids. V lost 3 bases and J lost 3, with 4 bases in between. For the CDR3, the DNA is TGTGCCAGCTCACCTATAACAGATACGCAGTATTTT. Translation gives CASSPITDTQYF.

The gene calls are TRBV6-5 and TRBJ1-1, with D possibly TRBD1 on 6 matching bases. CDR3 length: 14 amino acids. Germline values: CDR1 MNHEY, CDR2 SVGAGI. V lost 7 bases to trimming and J lost 1 base, with 13 bases between them. CDR3 bases: TGTGCCAGCATCCGGGACAACACGAACACTGAAGCTTTCTTT. Its translation: CASIRDNTNTEAFF.

The V call is TRBV6-6, the J call TRBJ2-3; D gene uncertain. The germline CDR1 and CDR2 sequences are MNHNY and SVGAGI (reference sequence). This CDR3 spans 14 amino acids. V gave up 1 base and J gave up 1 base, with 6 bases separating them. The CDR3 nucleotides read TGTGCCAGCAGTTACTGGGGTCGCACAGATACGCAGTATTTT. This translates into CASSYWGRTDTQYF.

The V gene is TRBV2, the J gene TRBJ2-3, with TRBD2 matching over 14 bases. The CDR3 has 15 residues. Unmatched junction bases numbered 7, after V lost 8 bases and J lost 6 bases. CDR1 SNHLY and CDR2 FYNNEI come from the germline V gene. The CDR3 loop is CASGLAGGLKDTQYF. The CDR3 DNA follows: TGTGCCAGCGGACTAGCGGGAGGACTTAAGGATACGCAGTATTTT.